A single TCR beta chain is shown here with its context. What it binds is unknown. This specimen belongs to a study of shared clonotypes between healthy human individuals. Whole-study results and caveats: With few donors, the genetic and exposure-history diversity represented was limited.

It was at deep level that the assay was run. Source study methods: ImmunoSEQ gave junction-only sequences without quality scores, so filtering differed. Only in-frame clones appear in the TCRdb table, and some are missing; sequencing was by immunoSEQ multiplex PCR. That table is the source of V, J and clone size, and D and trimming were worked out from the DNA. The sample consists of around 2,000,000 clones, approximately 94% of them appearing once. Naive CD8 cells lacked CD45RO and underwent positive selection for CCR7, leaving out terminally differentiated effector memory CD45RA+ cells. This clonotype was obtained from a man aged 18 to 35 in good health. Sequencing was done on a sample of naive CD8+ T cells sorted from blood.

CDR3 sequence reads: CAISHGTGALVTQYF. DNA for the CDR3: TGTGCCATCAGCCATGGGACAGGGGCCCTGGTAACGCAGTATTTT. The V gene is TRBV10-3, the J gene TRBJ2-3; 10 positions match TRBD1. CDR3 length: 15 amino acids. Losses at the gene ends were 6 bases for V and 9 bases for J; bases not matched to a gene: 12. In germline, CDR1 is ENHRY, CDR2 SYGVKD.